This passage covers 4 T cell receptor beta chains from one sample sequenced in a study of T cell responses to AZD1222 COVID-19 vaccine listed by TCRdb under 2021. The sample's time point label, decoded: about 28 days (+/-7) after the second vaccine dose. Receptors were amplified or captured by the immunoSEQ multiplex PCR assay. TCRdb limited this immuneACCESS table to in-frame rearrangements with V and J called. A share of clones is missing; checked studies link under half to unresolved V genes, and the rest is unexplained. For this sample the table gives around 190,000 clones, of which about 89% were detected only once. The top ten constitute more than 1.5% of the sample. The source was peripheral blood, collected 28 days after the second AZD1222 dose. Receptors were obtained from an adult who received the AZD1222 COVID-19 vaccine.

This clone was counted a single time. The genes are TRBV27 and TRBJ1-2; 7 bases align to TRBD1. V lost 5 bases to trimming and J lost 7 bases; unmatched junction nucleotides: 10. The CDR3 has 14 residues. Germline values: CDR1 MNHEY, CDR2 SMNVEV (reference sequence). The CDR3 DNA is TGTGCCAGCAGTGTGGACAGGAGACATCGTGGCTACACCTTC. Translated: CASSVDRRHRGYTF.

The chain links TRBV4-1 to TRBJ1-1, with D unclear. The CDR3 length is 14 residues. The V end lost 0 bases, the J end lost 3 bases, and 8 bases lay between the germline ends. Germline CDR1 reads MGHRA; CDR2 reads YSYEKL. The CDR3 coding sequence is TGCGCCAGCAGCCAAGAGGGCGGGCACACTGAAGCTTTCTTT. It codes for CASSQEGGHTEAFF.

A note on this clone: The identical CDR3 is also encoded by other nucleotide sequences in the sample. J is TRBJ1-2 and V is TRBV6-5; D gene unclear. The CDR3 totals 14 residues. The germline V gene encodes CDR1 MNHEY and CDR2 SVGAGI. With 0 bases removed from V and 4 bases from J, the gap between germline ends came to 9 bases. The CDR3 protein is CASSYSRTGYGYTF. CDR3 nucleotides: TGTGCCAGCAGTTACTCCAGAACTGGCTATGGCTACACCTTC.

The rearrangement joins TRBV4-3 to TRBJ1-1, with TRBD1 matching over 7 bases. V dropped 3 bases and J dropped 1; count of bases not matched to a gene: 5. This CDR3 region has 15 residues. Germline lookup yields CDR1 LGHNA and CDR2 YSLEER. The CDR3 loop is CASSQMGQSNTEAFF. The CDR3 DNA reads TGCGCCAGCAGCCAGATGGGACAGTCGAACACTGAAGCTTTCTTT.